This is a list of T cell receptor beta chains from one sample in a study of neoadjuvant anti-PD-1 for oral cavity cancer. Clones were sequenced by immunoSEQ multiplex PCR, and TCRdb holds only the in-frame ones, with some missing. Of roughly 68,000 clones listed, about 90% are singletons. Specimen: PBMCs, collected after nivolumab (anti-PD-1) treatment. The source is a person between 35 and 79 years old with oral cavity squamous cell carcinoma. The CDR3 runs from the conserved cysteine through the conserved F or W. The order of the fields is D gene, clone size, J gene, V gene, CDR3 DNA, CDR3 protein. The D gene is left open where the match is weak. Clone size is stated in some rows and not others, as once, few, many or a class when expanded.

>NA|NA|TRBJ2-7|TRBV10-3
TGTGTCACCGCCGGCTCAGGGGGGGAGGAGCAGTACTTC
CVTAGSGGEEQYF
>NA|NA|TRBJ1-1|TRBV10-3
TGTGCCATCAGTGAGTATAGGGGCAGGCAGAACACTGAAGCTTTCTTT
CAISEYRGRQNTEAFF
>NA|NA|TRBJ2-1|TRBV5-1
TGCGCCAGCAGCGCTAGGGATAACTCCTACAATGAGCAGTTCTTC
CASSARDNSYNEQFF
>TRBD1|NA|TRBJ2-2|TRBV29-1
TGCAGCGTGGGACAGGGGGAGGCCGGGGAGCTGTTTTTT
CSVGQGEAGELFF
>TRBD1|NA|TRBJ1-1|TRBV19
TGTGCCAGTAGTAGGGGGACAGGCACTGAAGCTTTCTTT
CASSRGTGTEAFF
>NA|NA|TRBJ2-2|TRBV6-5
TGTGCCAGCAGAGACACCGGGGAGCTGTTTTTT
CASRDTGELFF
>NA|NA|TRBJ1-3|TRBV4-1
TGCGCCAGCAGCGCGCACAGGGTCGACACCATATATTTT
CASSAHRVDTIYF
>TRBD1|NA|TRBJ2-7|TRBV27
TGTGCCAGCAGTTTATACAGGGGATCCCACGAGCAGTACTTC
CASSLYRGSHEQYF
>NA|NA|TRBJ2-2|TRBV7-8
TGTGCCAGCAGCCCAGTGGGGGGAACCGGGGAGCTGTTTTTT
CASSPVGGTGELFF
>NA|NA|TRBJ2-3|TRBV19
TGTGCCAGTAGTATGAGTGGCCGAGATACGCAGTATTTT
CASSMSGRDTQYF
>TRBD2|NA|TRBJ2-3|TRBV27
TGTGCCAGCAGTCGTTCCGGGACTAGCGGGAGGGCTAGCACAGATACGCAGTATTTT
CASSRSGTSGRASTDTQYF
>NA|NA|TRBJ1-5|TRBV28
TGTGCCAGCAGTGGGGGAGGGAGCAATCAGCCCCAGCATTTT
CASSGGGSNQPQHF
>NA|few|TRBJ1-1|TRBV9
TGTGCCAGCACCAAATGGGCTGACAACACTGAAGCTTTCTTT
CASTKWADNTEAFF
>NA|NA|TRBJ1-5|TRBV19
TGTGCCAGTAGTATGTGGGGAGGGGTCGGTCAGCCCCAGCATTTT
CASSMWGGVGQPQHF
>NA|NA|TRBJ2-5|TRBV6-1
TGTGCCAGCAGTGAAAGGGCAGGAGAGACCCAGTACTTC
CASSERAGETQYF
>NA|NA|TRBJ2-7|TRBV25-1
TGTGCCAGCAGTGTTGTAGTCGACGAGCAGTACTTC
CASSVVVDEQYF
>NA|NA|TRBJ1-5|TRBV6-6
TGTGCCAGCAGTGATGACAGTTATAGCAATCAGCCCCAGCATTTT
CASSDDSYSNQPQHF
>TRBD1|NA|TRBJ1-2|TRBV28
TGTGCCAGCGGGCCGACACCGGGACAGGGGGCCGGTGGCTACACCTTC
CASGPTPGQGAGGYTF
>NA|once|TRBJ1-1|TRBV5-4
TGTGCCAGCAGCCCGGACGGGGGCGCCACTGAAGCTTTCTTT
CASSPDGGATEAFF
>TRBD2|NA|TRBJ2-1|TRBV7-3
TGTGCCAGCAGCTTACTAGCGGGAGACGTCAATGAGCAGTTCTTC
CASSLLAGDVNEQFF
>NA|NA|TRBJ1-5|TRBV19
TGTGCCAGTAGAGACAAGAATAGCAATCAGCCCCAGCATTTT
CASRDKNSNQPQHF
>TRBD2|NA|TRBJ2-4|TRBV28
TGTGCCAGCAGCCGGACTAGCGGGAGGAACATTCAGTACTTC
CASSRTSGRNIQYF
>TRBD1|NA|TRBJ2-3|TRBV19
TGTGCCAGTAGAAATGGACAGGGGAGCACAGATACGCAGTATTTT
CASRNGQGSTDTQYF
>TRBD1|NA|TRBJ1-1|TRBV11-2
TGTGCCAGCAACGACAGGGTTGGTGGGGACACTGAAGCTTTCTTT
CASNDRVGGDTEAFF
>NA|NA|TRBJ1-1|TRBV7-9
TGTGCCAGCAGCTATGACCTTGGACCGGGCACTGAAGCTTTCTTT
CASSYDLGPGTEAFF
>NA|few|TRBJ2-2|TRBV5-1
TGCGCCAGCAGCTTTTGGAGCTCCACCGGGGAGCTGTTTTTT
CASSFWSSTGELFF
>NA|NA|TRBJ1-1|TRBV27
TGTGCCAGCAGATCTTATTTGGGGTGGAGAACTGAAGCTTTCTTT
CASRSYLGWRTEAFF
>NA|NA|TRBJ1-1|TRBV6-6
TGTGCCAGCAGTTCCGGGGGGGAGGAAGCTTTCTTT
CASSSGGEEAFF
>NA|NA|TRBJ2-7|TRBV10-3
TGTGCCATCAGTGATGCAGGTAAAAACTACGAGCAGTACTTC
CAISDAGKNYEQYF
>NA|NA|TRBJ2-2|TRBV19
TGTGCCAGTGCCTCGGTGGCGACGAACACCGGGGAGCTGTTTTTT
CASASVATNTGELFF
>TRBD1|NA|TRBJ2-1|TRBV15
TGTGCCACCAGCAGACTCACCCCGACAGGGTGGTCCAATGAGCAGTTCTTC
CATSRLTPTGWSNEQFF
>NA|NA|TRBJ2-3|TRBV6-1
TGTGCCAGCAGTGAAGTCAGGAAAGATACGCAGTATTTT
CASSEVRKDTQYF
>NA|NA|TRBJ2-7|TRBV29-1
TGCAGCGCCGGGACGGTTCCCTACGAGCAGTACTTC
CSAGTVPYEQYF
>NA|NA|TRBJ2-7|TRBV5-8
TGTGCCAGCAGCTCGGGGGACAGACTCTACGAGCAGTACTTC
CASSSGDRLYEQYF
>NA|NA|TRBJ1-5|TRBV27
TGTGCCAGCCAGGGGTCCTCGGGGCCCCAGCATTTT
CASQGSSGPQHF
>NA|NA|TRBJ2-3|TRBV7-9
TGTGCCAGCAGCGCCCTCCCCGCAGGGGCCACAGATACGCAGTATTTT
CASSALPAGATDTQYF
>NA|NA|TRBJ1-2|TRBV6-5
TGTGCCAGCAGTTACTCAGGGGGGGGCTATGGCTACACCTTC
CASSYSGGGYGYTF
>TRBD1|NA|TRBJ2-1|TRBV6-5
TGTGCCAGCAGTTACCTGACAGGGGGCGTGGGAAATGAGCAGTTCTTC
CASSYLTGGVGNEQFF
>NA|NA|TRBJ2-5|TRBV2
TGTGCCAGCAGAGTGGGGGGCGAGGTTAAAGAGACCCAGTACTTC
CASRVGGEVKETQYF
>TRBD1|NA|TRBJ1-4|TRBV30
TGTGCCTGGATGAGGGACAGATCAGAAAAGGTGTTTTTT
CAWMRDRSEKVFF
>NA|NA|TRBJ2-3|TRBV14
TGTGCCAGCAGCCAACCATCGGGGGATGAGATGACTAGCACAGATACGCAGTATTTT
CASSQPSGDEMTSTDTQYF
>TRBD2|once|TRBJ2-5|TRBV6-1
TGTGCCACGACCCCCGGGGGGCAAGAGACCCAGTACTTC
CATTPGGQETQYF
>TRBD2|NA|TRBJ2-4|TRBV11-2
TGTGCCAGCAGCACGGGACTAGCCCGTGATAAGTACATTCAGTACTTC
CASSTGLARDKYIQYF
>NA|NA|TRBJ2-1|TRBV6-4
TGTGCCAGCAGTGCCCAAAGGCTAGCGACCTACAATGAGCAGTTCTTC
CASSAQRLATYNEQFF
>NA|NA|TRBJ1-1|TRBV18
TGTGCCAGCACTCCAACCATGCAGAGAAACACTGAAGCTTTCTTT
CASTPTMQRNTEAFF
>TRBD1|few|TRBJ1-2|TRBV4-2
TGTGCCAGCAGCCGGACAGGGGGCCCCGATCTCCGAGGGATAGGCTATGGCTACACCTTC
CASSRTGGPDLRGIGYGYTF
>NA|NA|TRBJ2-5|TRBV11-2
TGTGCCAGCAGCTTAAGCAGGGTGGGGGAGACCCAGTACTTC
CASSLSRVGETQYF
>NA|NA|TRBJ1-2|TRBV30
TGTGCCTGGAGCGGACGCCTCCGGGCAGGGGAGCTTTACGGCTACACCTTC
CAWSGRLRAGELYGYTF
>NA|NA|TRBJ2-1|TRBV6-5
TGTGCCAGCCCGCGGACTATTTACAATGAGCAGTTCTTC
CASPRTIYNEQFF
>NA|NA|TRBJ2-3|TRBV9
TGTGCCAGCAGCGTAATTTCAGACGCGCAGTATTTT
CASSVISDAQYF
>NA|medium-sized|TRBJ2-6|TRBV6-4
TGTGCCAGCAGCCCGGACAGAAACTCTGGGGCCAACGTCCTGACTTTC
CASSPDRNSGANVLTF
>NA|few|TRBJ1-5|TRBV9
TGTGCCAGCAGCGTCTCCTTAGACGACTCCCAGCATTTT
CASSVSLDDSQHF
>NA|NA|TRBJ2-1|TRBV11-1
TGTGCCAGCAGCCGAGGGGGGGGCCCTTACAATGAGCAGTTCTTC
CASSRGGGPYNEQFF